The 13 T cell receptor beta chains below were found in one sample sequenced in a study of blood T cell repertoires in COVID-19. Assay: immunoSEQ multiplex PCR; the TCRdb copy retains only in-frame clones and omits some. The sample lists 200,000 to 250,000 clones, over 80% occurring once. Source material: peripheral blood. The receptor set was obtained from a young woman with COVID-19, enrolled during active disease.

This chain links TRBV18 with TRBJ1-5; 9 nucleotides align to TRBD1. Germline loops: CDR1 KGHSH, CDR2 LQKENI. This CDR3 contains 17 residues. The V segment lost 0 bases and the J segment 1 base; nucleotides outside the gene matches: 4. The CDR3 spells CASSPPGQGGSNQPQHF. The CDR3 DNA reads as TGTGCCAGCTCACCACCGGGACAGGGCGGAAGCAATCAGCCCCAGCATTTT. The full variable domain, completed using reference TRBV18 and TRBJ1-5, is NAGVMQNPRHLVRRRGQEARLRCSPMKGHSHVYWYRQLPEEGLKFMVYLQKENIIDESGMPKERFSAEFPKEGPSILRIQQVVRGDSAAYFCASSPPGQGGSNQPQHFGDGTRLSIL.

V gene TRBV4-3 combines with J gene TRBJ2-3; the match to TRBD2 covers 8 bases. This CDR3 spans 17 amino acids. Looked up from germline, CDR1 is LGHNA and CDR2 is YSLEER. The ends lost 4 bases at V and 2 bases at J; junction bases unmatched: 11. CDR3 loop: CASSPGPGRGDTDTQYF. CDR3 coding DNA: TGCGCCAGCAGCCCTGGTCCGGGGCGGGGGGACACAGATACGCAGTATTTT.

V is TRBV7-8 and J is TRBJ1-1; D may be TRBD1 (6 bases). The CDR3 is 14 residues long. The germline V gene has CDR1 SGHVS and CDR2 FQNEAQ. V was pared by 2 bases and J by 7 bases, with 14 bases between. Here the CDR3 reads CASSLRETGIEAFF. Here the CDR3 DNA reads TGTGCCAGCAGCTTAAGGGAGACAGGTATTGAAGCTTTCTTT. Combining the CDR3 with reference TRBV7-8 and TRBJ1-1 gives the whole variable domain GAGVSQSPRYKVAKRGQDVALRCDPISGHVSLFWYQQALGQGPEFLTYFQNEAQLDKSGLPSDRFFAERPEGSVSTLKIQRTQQEDSAVYLCASSLRETGIEAFFGQGTRLTVV.

The CDR3: CASSLQRGRDEQFF. In nucleotides, the CDR3 is TGTGCCAGCAGTCTTCAGCGGGGTAGGGATGAGCAGTTCTTC. V and J are TRBV27 and TRBJ2-1; TRBD2 matches 7 bases. V trimming: 5 bases; J trimming: 8 bases; junction bases outside the gene matches: 9. This CDR3 region has 14 residues. Germline V CDR1 and CDR2: MNHEY, SMNVEV (reference sequence).

Concerning this clone itself: A read error may produce the germline difference seen at one junction end. V and J are TRBV9 and TRBJ2-7; TRBD2 is a possible D gene (5 bases). This CDR3 is 11 amino acids long. The germline V gene encodes CDR1 SGDLS and CDR2 YYNGEE. Written as DNA, the CDR3 is TGTGCCAGCAGGGTAGGAGGAGAGCAGTACTTC. Translating gives CASRVGGEQYF.

This sequence joins TRBV9 and TRBJ1-2, with a tentative D call TRBD1 (5 bases). The CDR3 contains 14 residues. Germline V lookup: CDR1 SGDLS, CDR2 YYNGEE. V lost 2 bases, J lost 1 base, and 9 bases lay in between. CDR3 in amino acids: CASSVNQGNYGYTF. The CDR3 DNA reads TGTGCCAGCAGCGTGAACCAGGGTAACTATGGCTACACCTTC. Supplemented by reference TRBV9 and TRBJ1-2, the full variable domain reads DSGVTQTPKHLITATGQRVTLRCSPRSGDLSVYWYQQSLDQGLQFLIQYYNGEERAKGNILERFSAQQFPDLHSELNLSSLELGDSALYFCASSVNQGNYGYTFGSGTRLTVV.

The chain links TRBV19 to TRBJ1-2; maybe TRBD1 (5 bases). CDR1 and CDR2 (germline): LNHDA, SQIVND (reference sequence). The ends were cut back, 6 bases at V and 8 bases at J, with 22 bases in the middle. The CDR3 contains 15 residues. CDR3 sequence: CASREAGVYRRGYTF. The CDR3 DNA reads TGTGCCAGTAGGGAAGCGGGCGTTTACAGGCGAGGCTACACCTTC.

The J gene is TRBJ1-3, the V gene TRBV24-1; the D is unclear. Trimming took off 1 base at V and 3 bases at J, with 3 bases between the two ends. Germline V gene data show CDR1 as KGHDR and CDR2 as SFDVKD. The CDR3 spans 13 residues. CDR3: CATSDFSGNTIYF. CDR3 nucleotides: TGTGCCACCAGTGATTTCAGTGGAAACACCATATATTTT.

V gene TRBV6-5 combines with J gene TRBJ1-5; D is possibly TRBD1 (6 bases). Germline V gives CDR1 MNHEY, CDR2 SVGAGI. There are 15 residues in the CDR3. Trimming cost V 6 bases and J 2 bases, with 14 bases left between them. In DNA form, the CDR3 reads TGTGCCAGCAGGACGACAGGTCTAGGCAATCAGCCCCAGCATTTT. As protein: CASRTTGLGNQPQHF.

The gene calls are TRBV28 and TRBJ1-4; maybe TRBD1 (6 bases). The CDR3 contains 14 residues. Trimming left V 6 bases short and J 7 bases short, with 15 bases between. Germline V gene data show CDR1 as MDHEN and CDR2 as SYDVKM. The CDR3 DNA sequence: TGTGCCAGCAGCGCAGGGGAGTTCGGTGAAAAACTGTTTTTT. Its translation: CASSAGEFGEKLFF.

The chain links TRBV6-6 to TRBJ1-3, with 8 bases matching TRBD1. The CDR3 contains 14 residues. The V gene's germline CDR1 is MNHNY and CDR2 SVGAGI (reference sequence). The trim removed 2 bases at V and 10 bases at J, leaving 7 bases unmatched. DNA for the CDR3: TGTGCCAGCAGTTACACGGACAGGGCAAGTACCATATATTTT. This encodes CASSYTDRASTIYF.

The chain carries TRBV5-4 and TRBJ1-2; 7 bases line up with TRBD1. Germline loops: CDR1 SGHNT, CDR2 YYREEE (reference sequence). With 2 bases clipped from V and 5 bases from J, the junction kept 6 bases outside the gene matches. There are 14 residues in the CDR3. CDR3 region: CASSLTGDLYGYTF. The CDR3 region has the DNA TGTGCCAGCAGCTTAACAGGGGACCTTTATGGCTACACCTTC.

This chain connects TRBV9 to TRBJ2-7, with 11 nucleotides matching TRBD2. Germline loops: CDR1 SGDLS, CDR2 YYNGEE. J lost 5 bases, V lost 0 bases, and 10 bases had no gene match. The CDR3 length is 17 residues. The CDR3 spells CASSVVVRTSGSHEQYF. In DNA, the CDR3 is TGTGCCAGCAGCGTAGTGGTTCGAACTAGCGGGAGCCACGAGCAGTACTTC.